These 22 T cell receptor beta chains share one sample of origin, sequenced in a study of blood T cells in healthy people across ages (dated by TCRdb to 2014 to 2015). Receptor libraries were prepared by 5' RACE. The listed sequencing device is Illumina HiSeq 2500. A second about 6 to 11 cycle PCR used a sample-barcoded 5' primer and a J-beta primer mix. Clones were called with MiXCR by TCRdb after fastp trimmed the public reads at Q25, and only in-frame beta chains were retained. Duplicate CDR3 protein sequences are folded into a single record with the most common DNA and genes. The sample table shows approximately 730,000 distinct CDR3 sequences, and roughly 50% are seen once. Roughly 37% of the sample lies in the top ten. Sequencing was carried out using blood. Source of these receptors: a man of 80 years or more in good health.

V usage is TRBV4-1 and J usage is TRBJ2-7; 7 bases are shared with TRBD2. The CDR3 contains 18 residues. CDR1 and CDR2 (germline): MGHRA, YSYEKL. The V gene end was trimmed by 1 base and the J gene end by 3 bases; junction bases not matched to a gene: 15. The CDR3 protein is CASSQGLLRRERSYEQYF. In DNA form, the CDR3 reads TGCGCCAGCAGCCAAGGGCTTTTGAGGCGGGAGAGAAGCTACGAGCAGTACTTC.

This chain links TRBV10-3 with TRBJ2-5; TRBD1 is a possible D gene (5 bases). The CDR3 extends over 13 amino acids. Germline loops: CDR1 ENHRY, CDR2 SYGVKD. V lost 6 bases and J 1 base, leaving 9 bases between the germline ends. CDR3 in amino acids: CAIRGPPQETQYF. In DNA form, the CDR3 reads TGTGCCATCAGGGGGCCGCCCCAAGAGACCCAGTACTTC.

This clonotype came up many times. CDR3 nucleotides: TGCGCCAGCAGCGGCGGGTCAGGGAACTATGGCTACACCTTC. This encodes CASSGGSGNYGYTF. The rearrangement uses TRBV5-1 and TRBJ1-2; tentative D call: TRBD1 (5 bases). Trimming left V 4 bases short and J 2 bases short, with 12 bases between. The germline V gene encodes CDR1 SGHRS and CDR2 YFSETQ. CDR3 length: 14 amino acids.

The chain uses TRBV9 and TRBJ1-1; 7 bases map to TRBD1. Germline-derived CDR1 and CDR2 are SGDLS and YYNGEE. The junction had 3 bases not matched to a gene; V was cut back by 0 bases and J by 1 base. CDR3 length: 15 residues. CDR3 sequence (DNA): TGTGCCAGCAGCGTAGGCCCAGGGGGGAACACTGAAGCTTTCTTT. Residues: CASSVGPGGNTEAFF.

The V gene is TRBV6-5, the J gene TRBJ2-3; 14 bases are a match to TRBD2. Germline V CDR1 and CDR2: MNHEY, SVGAGI. This CDR3 comprises 16 residues. V shed 6 bases, J shed 14 bases, and the junction held 16 bases outside the gene matches. CDR3 DNA: TGTGCCAGCAGACCGGGACTAGCGGGAGTTCGCAGATACGCGTATTTT. Translating gives CASRPGLAGVRRYAYF.

This clonotype has just a few counts. The J gene is TRBJ2-3, the V gene TRBV14; 8 nucleotides agree with TRBD2. Looked up from germline, CDR1 is SGHDN and CDR2 is FVKESK. V lost 4 bases to trimming and J lost 3 bases; unmatched junction nucleotides: 6. The CDR3 is 15 amino acids. The CDR3 region is CASSLLAVRTDTQYF. The CDR3, as DNA: TGTGCCAGCAGCCTACTAGCGGTTCGGACAGATACGCAGTATTTT.

The chain recombines TRBV5-1 with TRBJ2-3; 9 bases agree with TRBD2. CDR1 and CDR2 from the germline V gene are SGHRS and YFSETQ. J lost 2 bases, V lost 2 bases, and 3 bases had no gene match. The CDR3 is 15 residues long. In DNA form, the CDR3 reads TGCGCCAGCAGCTTAGCTAGCGGGGTCACAGATACGCAGTATTTT. It encodes CASSLASGVTDTQYF.

This clonotype has a single count. The chain recombines TRBV9 with TRBJ2-3; 10 nucleotides agree with TRBD2. V lost 1 base and J lost 1; bases outside the gene matches: 3. Germline V gives CDR1 SGDLS, CDR2 YYNGEE. This CDR3 spans 16 amino acids. DNA for the CDR3: TGTGCCAGCAGCGTAACCGGGACTAGCGGCACAGATACGCAGTATTTT. It specifies CASSVTGTSGTDTQYF.

The chain links TRBV27 to TRBJ2-3, with D tentatively TRBD2 (6 bases). V was shortened by 5 bases and J by 2 bases, with 17 bases between the two germline ends. The germline CDR1 and CDR2 sequences are MNHEY and SMNVEV (reference sequence). The CDR3 contains 16 residues. The CDR3 DNA is TGTGCCAGCAGTCCAATTCCGGGACTGCACACAGATACGCAGTATTTT. Residues: CASSPIPGLHTDTQYF.

The V call is TRBV3-1, the J call TRBJ2-1; a weak D match, TRBD2 (5 bases). The V end lost 1 base, the J end lost 5 bases, and 15 bases lay between the germline ends. This CDR3 comprises 16 residues. Germline CDR1 reads LGHDT; CDR2 reads YNNKEL (reference sequence). In DNA form, the CDR3 reads TGTGCCAGCAGCCAAGTCGTGAGGGATCGACACAATGAGCAGTTCTTC. Translation: CASSQVVRDRHNEQFF.

In its sample, this clonotype was seen once. One junction end does not reproduce the germline sequence, and a read error may be involved. This chain links TRBV11-1 with TRBJ2-1; 8 nucleotides agree with TRBD2. This CDR3 has 18 residues. Germline V gene sequence: CDR1 SGHAT, CDR2 FQDESV (reference sequence). The CDR3 reads CASSLDLAGGSSYNEQFF. The CDR3 DNA reads as TGTGCCAGTAGCTTAGATTTGGCGGGAGGCAGCTCCTACAATGAGCAGTTCTTC.

Turning to this clonotype: The germline gene is not matched at one end of the junction; a read error may be the cause. This chain uses TRBV6-5 with TRBJ2-1; 8 positions match TRBD1. CDR3 size: 15 residues. Germline V CDR1 and CDR2: MNHEY, SVGAGI. The CDR3 coding sequence is TGTGCCAACAGTCCCACAGGGGGGCCCTACAATGAGCAGTTCTTC. It translates to CANSPTGGPYNEQFF.

This clonotype was seen more than once but under ten times. The chain links TRBV7-6 to TRBJ2-3; D is undetermined. The CDR3 consists of 13 residues. CDR1 SGHVS and CDR2 FNYEAQ come from the germline V gene. V lost 5 bases to trimming and J lost 6 bases, with 12 bases between them. CDR3 sequence reads: CASSRNIVDTQYF. The CDR3 DNA is TGTGCCAGCAGCCGGAACATCGTGGATACGCAGTATTTT.

The gene calls are TRBV10-3 and TRBJ2-1; 11 bases fit TRBD2. The CDR3 contains 16 residues. The V gene's germline CDR1 is ENHRY and CDR2 SYGVKD. V trimming: 6 bases; J trimming: 7 bases; junction bases outside the gene matches: 11. CDR3: CAISPTSGSVVNEQFF. CDR3 nucleotide sequence: TGTGCCATCAGCCCAACTAGCGGGAGTGTTGTGAATGAGCAGTTCTTC.

The chain combines TRBV3-1 with TRBJ2-5; 7 nucleotides agree with TRBD2. Trimming removed 2 bases from V and 2 bases from J; junction bases left unmatched: 8. Per germline, CDR1 LGHDT and CDR2 YNNKEL (reference sequence). This CDR3 contains 16 residues. The CDR3 protein is CASSQWTSSLQETQYF. Written as DNA, the CDR3 is TGTGCCAGCAGCCAATGGACTAGTAGTTTACAAGAGACCCAGTACTTC.

V gene TRBV21-1 combines with J gene TRBJ2-5; the DNA was not used to check the table's D call, TRBD2. TRBV21-1 is deemed a pseudogene. The CDR3 contains 15 residues. The DNA for the CDR3 is TGTGCCAGCAGCAACCCCGCGGGGGACAAAGGGGCCCAGTACTTC. Translated, it gives CASSNPAGDKGAQYF.

The chain has TRBV7-2 and TRBJ1-1; D is unresolved. The CDR3 runs to 13 residues. V was pared by 8 bases and J by 3 bases, with 13 bases between. Per the germline V gene, CDR1 is SGHTA and CDR2 is FQGNSA. Here the CDR3 reads CASSSQLYTEAFF. The CDR3 DNA is TGTGCCAGCTCGTCGCAGCTGTACACTGAAGCTTTCTTT.

The genes are TRBV2 and TRBJ2-3; D may be TRBD1 or TRBD2 (6 bases each). The CDR3 sequence is 15 residues long. Germline V lookup: CDR1 SNHLY, CDR2 FYNNEI. V lost 3 bases, J lost 14 bases, and 24 bases lay in between. CDR3 in amino acids: CASSDFRRADRYAYF. The CDR3 DNA follows: TGTGCCAGCAGTGACTTTAGGAGGGCGGACAGATACGCGTATTTT.

The chain is built from TRBV27 and TRBJ2-1; D is undetermined. With 5 bases removed from V and 2 bases from J, the gap between germline ends came to 13 bases. The CDR3 spans 15 residues. CDR1 and CDR2 from the germline V gene are MNHEY and SMNVEV (reference sequence). The CDR3 nucleotides are TGTGCCAGCAGTCCTGCGTCGATTACCTACAATGAGCAGTTCTTC. Translation gives CASSPASITYNEQFF.

This chain connects TRBV6-1 to TRBJ1-1; unclear D gene. The V gene lost 2 bases and the J gene lost 0 bases, with 4 bases spanning the gap. From germline, CDR1 is MNHNS and CDR2 SASEGT. CDR3 length: 13 residues. The CDR3 sequence: CASSELLNTEAFF. Written as DNA, the CDR3 is TGTGCCAGCAGTGAACTACTGAACACTGAAGCTTTCTTT.

V usage is TRBV2 and J usage is TRBJ2-1; D ambiguous. The CDR3 length is 13 residues. The V gene's germline CDR1 is SNHLY and CDR2 FYNNEI. V was trimmed by 1 base and J by 2 bases, leaving 3 bases between them. This CDR3 reads CASSEEAYNEQFF. DNA of the CDR3: TGTGCCAGCAGTGAAGAGGCCTACAATGAGCAGTTCTTC.

Only one count was recorded for this clonotype. The chain couples TRBV7-6 to TRBJ2-3, with 11 nucleotides matching TRBD2. Germline lookup yields CDR1 SGHVS and CDR2 FNYEAQ. The CDR3 runs to 16 residues. J was trimmed by 4 bases and V by 4 bases; bases with no gene match: 7. CDR3 in DNA: TGTGCCAGCAGCTATATAGCGGGAGGGCCATCAGATACGCAGTATTTT. Its protein product is CASSYIAGGPSDTQYF.